The rows below give T cell receptor beta chains drawn from one sample of a study of T cell responses to AZD1222 COVID-19 vaccine. TCRdb's table, derived via immunoSEQ multiplex PCR, lists solely in-frame clones and lacks some. The sample records about 150,000 clones, around 92% being singletons. The sequencing used peripheral blood, collected on day 0 of AZD1222 vaccination. These receptors all come from an adult in good health. CDR3s include the opening cysteine and the closing phenylalanine or tryptophan. The D gene is left open where the match is weak. Part of the rows lack a size; the others show once, few, many or a class for expanded clones.

clone_size: -
d_call: -
j_call: TRBJ2-2
v_call: TRBV18
cdr3_aa: CASSSAGWTGELFF
cdr3_nt: TGTGCCAGCTCATCGGCAGGGTGGACCGGGGAGCTGTTTTTT

clone_size: once
d_call: -
j_call: TRBJ2-7
v_call: TRBV3-1/TRBV3-2
cdr3_aa: CASSREGLSYEQYF
cdr3_nt: TGTGCCAGCAGCCGAGAGGGTCTCTCCTACGAGCAGTACTTC

clone_size: -
d_call: -
j_call: TRBJ2-3
v_call: TRBV5-1
cdr3_aa: CASSGPFSTDTQYF
cdr3_nt: TGCGCCAGCAGCGGACCCTTTAGCACAGATACGCAGTATTTT

clone_size: -
d_call: TRBD2
j_call: TRBJ2-3
v_call: TRBV6-2/TRBV6-3
cdr3_aa: CASSYPGGGANTDTQYF
cdr3_nt: TGTGCCAGCAGTTACCCCGGCGGGGGGGCCAACACAGATACGCAGTATTTT

clone_size: -
d_call: -
j_call: TRBJ1-5
v_call: TRBV7-9
cdr3_aa: CASSLGNTQGQPQHF
cdr3_nt: TGTGCCAGCAGCTTAGGGAACACACAGGGTCAGCCCCAGCATTTT

clone_size: -
d_call: -
j_call: TRBJ2-3
v_call: TRBV7-9
cdr3_aa: CASSFWDPRNPDTQYF
cdr3_nt: TGTGCCAGCAGCTTTTGGGACCCGCGTAATCCAGATACGCAGTATTTT

clone_size: -
d_call: -
j_call: TRBJ1-3
v_call: TRBV28
cdr3_aa: CASKGGGGNTIYF
cdr3_nt: TGTGCCAGCAAAGGGGGGGGTGGAAACACCATATATTTT

clone_size: -
d_call: -
j_call: TRBJ1-6
v_call: TRBV11-2
cdr3_aa: CATPGRYSPLHF
cdr3_nt: TGTGCCACCCCCGGCCGCTATTCACCCCTCCACTTT

clone_size: -
d_call: TRBD1
j_call: TRBJ1-6
v_call: TRBV27
cdr3_aa: CASSPGTGHNSPLHF
cdr3_nt: TGTGCCAGCAGTCCAGGGACAGGCCATAATTCACCCCTCCACTTT

clone_size: -
d_call: TRBD2
j_call: TRBJ2-3
v_call: TRBV19
cdr3_aa: CALGSGTTDTQYF
cdr3_nt: TGTGCCCTGGGGAGCGGGACCACAGATACGCAGTATTTT

clone_size: -
d_call: TRBD2
j_call: TRBJ2-3
v_call: TRBV14
cdr3_aa: CASSPRLAGTDTQYF
cdr3_nt: TGTGCCAGCAGCCCACGACTAGCGGGCACAGATACGCAGTATTTT

clone_size: -
d_call: TRBD2
j_call: TRBJ2-7
v_call: TRBV18
cdr3_aa: CASSPSSTSGGAEQYF
cdr3_nt: TGTGCCAGCTCACCATCATCGACTAGCGGGGGGGCGGAGCAGTACTTC

clone_size: -
d_call: -
j_call: TRBJ2-7
v_call: TRBV5-5
cdr3_aa: CASSSPQGRYEQYF
cdr3_nt: TGTGCCAGCAGCTCGCCACAGGGCCGGTACGAGCAGTACTTC

clone_size: -
d_call: -
j_call: TRBJ2-7
v_call: TRBV19
cdr3_aa: CASSLGEATYEQYF
cdr3_nt: TGTGCCAGTAGTCTGGGAGAGGCGACCTACGAGCAGTACTTC

clone_size: -
d_call: TRBD1
j_call: TRBJ2-5
v_call: TRBV3-1/TRBV3-2
cdr3_aa: CASSPLPRGETQYF
cdr3_nt: TGTGCCAGCAGCCCCCTCCCCAGGGGGGAGACCCAGTACTTC

clone_size: -
d_call: TRBD1
j_call: TRBJ1-5
v_call: TRBV7-2
cdr3_aa: CASSLSGGGFSNQPQHF
cdr3_nt: TGTGCCAGCAGCTTATCGGGAGGGGGCTTTAGCAATCAGCCCCAGCATTTT

clone_size: -
d_call: -
j_call: TRBJ2-5
v_call: TRBV5-6
cdr3_aa: CASSLAQPETQYF
cdr3_nt: TGTGCCAGCAGCTTGGCCCAGCCAGAGACCCAGTACTTC

clone_size: -
d_call: -
j_call: TRBJ2-2
v_call: TRBV5-4
cdr3_aa: CASRPDREGKLFF
cdr3_nt: TGTGCCAGCAGGCCCGACAGGGAGGGGAAGCTGTTTTTT

clone_size: -
d_call: TRBD1
j_call: TRBJ1-5
v_call: TRBV10-3
cdr3_aa: CAISVSGGADQPQHF
cdr3_nt: TGTGCCATCAGTGTCTCAGGGGGCGCGGATCAGCCCCAGCATTTT

clone_size: -
d_call: TRBD2
j_call: TRBJ2-5
v_call: TRBV7-9
cdr3_aa: CASSRGLAGNQETQYF
cdr3_nt: TGTGCCAGCAGCCGCGGGCTAGCGGGTAATCAAGAGACCCAGTACTTC

clone_size: once
d_call: -
j_call: TRBJ2-2
v_call: TRBV4-1
cdr3_aa: CASSQAPFGVTGELFF
cdr3_nt: TGCGCCAGCAGCCAAGCCCCTTTTGGGGTCACCGGGGAGCTGTTTTTT

clone_size: -
d_call: TRBD2
j_call: TRBJ2-1
v_call: TRBV11-2
cdr3_aa: CASSPRGGTYNEQFF
cdr3_nt: TGTGCCAGCAGCCCCCGCGGGGGGACTTACAATGAGCAGTTCTTC

clone_size: -
d_call: TRBD2
j_call: TRBJ2-7
v_call: TRBV5-1
cdr3_aa: CASSRTGTSGSYEQYF
cdr3_nt: TGCGCCAGCAGCAGAACCGGGACTAGCGGTTCGTACGAGCAGTACTTC

clone_size: -
d_call: -
j_call: TRBJ2-3
v_call: TRBV18
cdr3_aa: CASSGLSASITDTQYF
cdr3_nt: TGTGCCAGCTCAGGTCTTTCCGCCAGTATCACAGATACGCAGTATTTT

clone_size: -
d_call: -
j_call: TRBJ2-2
v_call: TRBV11-3
cdr3_aa: CASRAGQTGELFF
cdr3_nt: TGTGCCAGCAGAGCGGGACAGACCGGGGAGCTGTTTTTT

clone_size: -
d_call: TRBD1
j_call: TRBJ1-2
v_call: TRBV20-1
cdr3_aa: CSAWDRDGYTF
cdr3_nt: TGCAGTGCTTGGGACAGGGATGGCTACACCTTC

clone_size: -
d_call: -
j_call: TRBJ2-3
v_call: TRBV3-1/TRBV3-2
cdr3_aa: CASRPGDTQYF
cdr3_nt: TGTGCCAGTCGGCCTGGGGATACGCAGTATTTT

clone_size: -
d_call: -
j_call: TRBJ2-3
v_call: TRBV2
cdr3_aa: CASRDPPRDTQYF
cdr3_nt: TGTGCCAGCAGGGACCCCCCTCGAGATACGCAGTATTTT

clone_size: -
d_call: TRBD2
j_call: TRBJ2-5
v_call: TRBV3-1/TRBV3-2
cdr3_aa: CASSGTSGTQETQYF
cdr3_nt: TGTGCCAGCAGCGGGACTAGCGGGACCCAAGAGACCCAGTACTTC

clone_size: -
d_call: TRBD1
j_call: TRBJ2-7
v_call: TRBV10-2
cdr3_aa: CASSDPNRDSPYEQYF
cdr3_nt: TGCGCCAGCAGTGATCCAAACCGGGACAGTCCCTACGAGCAGTACTTC

clone_size: -
d_call: -
j_call: TRBJ1-5
v_call: TRBV19
cdr3_aa: CASRLSPGNQPQHF
cdr3_nt: TGTGCCAGTAGACTTAGTCCGGGCAATCAGCCCCAGCATTTT

clone_size: -
d_call: TRBD1
j_call: TRBJ1-4
v_call: TRBV30
cdr3_aa: CAWSGRDRGPNEKLFF
cdr3_nt: TGTGCCTGGAGTGGAAGGGACAGGGGGCCTAATGAAAAACTGTTTTTT

clone_size: once
d_call: TRBD1
j_call: TRBJ1-4
v_call: TRBV18
cdr3_aa: CASSPGQGNQKLFF
cdr3_nt: TGTGCCAGCTCGCCGGGACAGGGGAATCAAAAACTGTTTTTT

clone_size: few
d_call: TRBD1
j_call: TRBJ1-1
v_call: TRBV23-1
cdr3_aa: CASSQRETGGGTEAFF
cdr3_nt: TGCGCCAGCAGTCAAAGGGAGACAGGGGGAGGCACTGAAGCTTTCTTT

clone_size: -
d_call: TRBD2
j_call: TRBJ2-1
v_call: TRBV10-3
cdr3_aa: CATGLAGVHEQFF
cdr3_nt: TGTGCCACTGGACTAGCGGGAGTTCATGAGCAGTTCTTC

clone_size: -
d_call: -
j_call: TRBJ1-2
v_call: TRBV10-2
cdr3_aa: CASRQVNYGYTF
cdr3_nt: TGCGCCAGCCGTCAGGTTAACTATGGCTACACCTTC

clone_size: -
d_call: -
j_call: TRBJ2-3
v_call: TRBV19
cdr3_aa: CASSIDIRGGADTQYF
cdr3_nt: TGTGCCAGTAGTATAGATATAAGGGGGGGGGCAGATACGCAGTATTTT

clone_size: -
d_call: TRBD1
j_call: TRBJ1-2
v_call: TRBV18
cdr3_aa: CASSPSTGRVGYGYTF
cdr3_nt: TGTGCCAGCTCACCGTCGACAGGGCGGGTCGGCTATGGCTACACCTTC

clone_size: -
d_call: TRBD1
j_call: TRBJ1-5
v_call: TRBV28
cdr3_aa: CASSLQRTGKRNQPQHF
cdr3_nt: TGTGCCAGCAGTTTACAAAGGACAGGGAAGCGCAATCAGCCCCAGCATTTT

clone_size: -
d_call: TRBD2
j_call: TRBJ2-1
v_call: TRBV19
cdr3_aa: CASSATSGRPYNEQFF
cdr3_nt: TGTGCCAGTAGCGCGACTAGCGGGAGACCCTACAATGAGCAGTTCTTC

clone_size: -
d_call: -
j_call: TRBJ2-1
v_call: TRBV10-3
cdr3_aa: CAITPTRNSYNEQFF
cdr3_nt: TGTGCCATCACTCCGACTAGAAACTCCTACAATGAGCAGTTCTTC

clone_size: -
d_call: TRBD1
j_call: TRBJ2-4
v_call: TRBV7-3
cdr3_aa: CASSSGQGGGIQYF
cdr3_nt: TGTGCCAGCAGTTCTGGACAGGGGGGTGGCATTCAGTACTTC

clone_size: -
d_call: TRBD2
j_call: TRBJ2-1
v_call: TRBV7-2
cdr3_aa: CASSQSGGIYNEQFF
cdr3_nt: TGTGCCAGCAGCCAGAGCGGGGGGATTTACAATGAGCAGTTCTTC

clone_size: -
d_call: TRBD1
j_call: TRBJ1-4
v_call: TRBV5-4
cdr3_aa: CASSSDRANEKLFF
cdr3_nt: TGTGCCAGCAGCTCGGACAGGGCAAATGAAAAACTGTTTTTT

clone_size: -
d_call: TRBD1
j_call: TRBJ1-1
v_call: TRBV7-2
cdr3_aa: CASSLIVSPRQGENTEAFF
cdr3_nt: TGTGCCAGCAGCTTAATCGTATCCCCGAGACAGGGAGAGAACACTGAAGCTTTCTTT

clone_size: -
d_call: -
j_call: TRBJ2-2
v_call: TRBV30
cdr3_aa: CAWSWAGTGELFF
cdr3_nt: TGTGCCTGGAGTTGGGCGGGTACCGGGGAGCTGTTTTTT

clone_size: -
d_call: -
j_call: TRBJ1-2
v_call: TRBV11-2
cdr3_aa: CASSLVGGQLNYGYTF
cdr3_nt: TGTGCCAGCAGCCTAGTGGGGGGACAACTTAACTATGGCTACACCTTC

clone_size: -
d_call: -
j_call: TRBJ2-5
v_call: TRBV5-1
cdr3_aa: CASSWGDRGEETQYF
cdr3_nt: TGCGCCAGCAGCTGGGGGGACCGTGGAGAGGAGACCCAGTACTTC

clone_size: -
d_call: TRBD1
j_call: TRBJ1-6
v_call: TRBV11-2
cdr3_aa: CASSLDYGTGGRLYNSPLHF
cdr3_nt: TGTGCCAGCAGCTTAGATTACGGGACAGGGGGCCGACTCTATAATTCACCCCTCCACTTT

clone_size: -
d_call: -
j_call: TRBJ1-3
v_call: TRBV6-1
cdr3_aa: CASSEVAGTGNTIYF
cdr3_nt: TGTGCCAGCAGTGAAGTGGCGGGGACAGGAAACACCATATATTTT

clone_size: -
d_call: -
j_call: TRBJ1-4
v_call: TRBV7-9
cdr3_aa: CASSPPEGKELFF
cdr3_nt: TGTGCCAGCAGCCCCCCGGAGGGTAAAGAACTGTTTTTT